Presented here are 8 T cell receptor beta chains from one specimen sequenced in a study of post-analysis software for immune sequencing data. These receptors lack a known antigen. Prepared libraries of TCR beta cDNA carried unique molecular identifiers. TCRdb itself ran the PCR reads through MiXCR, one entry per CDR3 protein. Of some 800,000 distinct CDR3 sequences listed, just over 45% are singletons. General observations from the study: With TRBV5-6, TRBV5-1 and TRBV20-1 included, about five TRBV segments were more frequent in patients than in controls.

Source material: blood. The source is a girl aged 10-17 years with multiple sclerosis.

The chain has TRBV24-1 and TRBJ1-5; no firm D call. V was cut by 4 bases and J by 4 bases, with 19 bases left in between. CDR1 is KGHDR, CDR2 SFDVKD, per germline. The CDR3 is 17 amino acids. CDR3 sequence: CATSESGKNPINQPQHF. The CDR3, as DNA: TGTGCCACCAGTGAGTCCGGGAAGAATCCAATTAATCAGCCCCAGCATTTT.

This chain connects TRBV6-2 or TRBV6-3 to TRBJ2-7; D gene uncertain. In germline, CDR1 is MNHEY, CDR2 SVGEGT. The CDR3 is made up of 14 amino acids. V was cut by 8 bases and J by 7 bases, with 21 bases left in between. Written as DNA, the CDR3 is TGTGCCAGCGGCCGGGCCTTCCCCAACAATGAGCAGTACTTC. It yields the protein CASGRAFPNNEQYF.

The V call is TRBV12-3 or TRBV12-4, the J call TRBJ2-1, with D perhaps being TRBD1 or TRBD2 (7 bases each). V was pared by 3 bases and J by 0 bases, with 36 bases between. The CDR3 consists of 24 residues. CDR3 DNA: TGTGCCAGCAGTTTTGTTAAGGGGGAGGGGGCGCCGGGCCAACGGCCGAGCTCCTACAATGAGCAGTTCTTC. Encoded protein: CASSFVKGEGAPGQRPSSYNEQFF.

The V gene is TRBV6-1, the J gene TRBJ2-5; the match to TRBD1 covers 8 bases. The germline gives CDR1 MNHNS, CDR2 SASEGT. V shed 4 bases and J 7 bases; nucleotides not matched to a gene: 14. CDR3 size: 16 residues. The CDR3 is CASSAARDRRTWTQYF. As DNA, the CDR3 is TGTGCCAGCAGTGCGGCGAGGGACAGGCGTACTTGGACCCAGTACTTC.

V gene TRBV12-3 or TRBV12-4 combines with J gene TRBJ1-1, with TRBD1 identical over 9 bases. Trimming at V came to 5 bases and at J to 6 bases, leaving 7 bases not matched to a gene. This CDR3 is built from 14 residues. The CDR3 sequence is CASSPGTGRPEAFF. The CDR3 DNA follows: TGTGCCAGCAGTCCCGGGACAGGGAGGCCTGAAGCTTTCTTT.

The CDR3 reads CASRDSGYNEQFF. Written as DNA, the CDR3 is TGTGCCAGCCGCGATTCGGGGTACAATGAGCAGTTCTTC. This chain joins TRBV6-6 and TRBJ2-1, with a tentative D call TRBD2 (5 bases). V lost 8 bases, J lost 4 bases, and 12 bases lay in between. In germline, CDR1 is MNHNY, CDR2 SVGAGI (reference sequence). This CDR3 is 13 amino acids long.

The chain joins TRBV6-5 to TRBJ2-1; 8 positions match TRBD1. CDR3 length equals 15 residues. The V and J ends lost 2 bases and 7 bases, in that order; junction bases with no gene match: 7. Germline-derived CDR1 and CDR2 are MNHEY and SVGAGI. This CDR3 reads CASSYGQGAINEQFF. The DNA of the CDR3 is TGTGCCAGCAGTTACGGGCAGGGGGCGATTAATGAGCAGTTCTTC.

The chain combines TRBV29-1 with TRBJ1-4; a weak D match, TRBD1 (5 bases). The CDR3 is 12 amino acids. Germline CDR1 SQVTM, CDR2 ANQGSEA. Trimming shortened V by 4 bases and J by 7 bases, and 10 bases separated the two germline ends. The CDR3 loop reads CSVGDRSEKLFF. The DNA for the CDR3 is TGCAGCGTTGGGGACCGCAGTGAAAAACTGTTTTTT.